This T cell receptor (beta chain) derives from a study of OX40 agonist ivuxolimab in advanced cancers. Points from the study as a whole: On average, CD8+ T cells showed a greater number of expanded clones than CD4+.

Points on this clone: No antigen is known for it.

Sequencing was performed with immunoSEQ multiplex PCR; in TCRdb, only in-frame clones are kept and a portion is missing. This repertoire shows 45,000 to 55,000 clones, roughly 84% found once; its top ten account for 9% to 10%. This sequence was found in an adult with an advanced solid tumor such as melanoma, head and neck, liver or kidney cancer. This sample comprised CD4+ or CD8+ T cells sorted from blood, obtained in a trial of the OX40 agonist ivuxolimab.

The CDR3 DNA reads TGTGCCAGCAGCGCCACGGGACTCATCTACGAGCAGTACTTC. Its protein product is CASSATGLIYEQYF. The rearrangement links TRBV7-9 to TRBJ2-7; possible D gene TRBD2, 6 bases. This CDR3 has 14 amino acids. Germline CDR1 reads SEHNR; CDR2 reads FQNEAQ (reference sequence). Trimming took 5 bases from V and 3 from J, leaving 14 bases between them.